These 6 T cell receptor beta chains were all obtained from the same sample, sequenced in a study of monozygotic twins with cystic fibrosis. Generated by immunoSEQ multiplex PCR, the TCRdb table keeps only in-frame clones and is missing some. The profile shows 25,000 to 35,000 clones, approximately 80% of them singletons. The sample consisted of blood. These receptors came from a girl aged 2 to 10 with cystic fibrosis.

This chain uses TRBV4-2 with TRBJ2-7, with 8 bases aligning to TRBD2. The germline V gene has CDR1 LGHNA and CDR2 YNFKEQ. The V and J ends lost 0 bases and 2 bases, in that order; junction bases with no gene match: 0. The CDR3 runs to 14 residues. The CDR3 loop is CASSQEREAYEQYF. CDR3 nucleotides: TGTGCCAGCAGCCAAGAGCGGGAGGCCTACGAGCAGTACTTC.

The V and J genes are TRBV6-5 and TRBJ1-5; D remains unclear. Trimming took 5 bases from V and 4 from J, leaving 9 bases between them. The CDR3 consists of 13 residues. Looked up from germline, CDR1 is MNHEY and CDR2 is SVGAGI. Here the CDR3 reads CASSDKLNQPQHF. The DNA of the CDR3 is TGTGCCAGCAGTGATAAACTTAATCAGCCCCAGCATTTT.

CDR3 sequence (DNA): TGTGCCAGCAGTGAACGGGACTACCTGGCCACAGATACGCAGTATTTT. Its translation is CASSERDYLATDTQYF. This rearrangement joins TRBV2 to TRBJ2-3; 7 bases fit TRBD2. Looked up from germline, CDR1 is SNHLY and CDR2 is FYNNEI. Losses at the gene ends were 2 bases for V and 2 bases for J; bases not matched to a gene: 7. The CDR3 length is 16 residues.

The chain has TRBV13 and TRBJ2-1; D may be TRBD2 (5 bases). V lost 7 bases and J 6 bases, leaving 22 bases between the germline ends. The CDR3 consists of 16 residues. Per the germline V gene, CDR1 is PRHDT and CDR2 is FYEKMQ (reference sequence). The CDR3 protein is CASTWYGARGLNEQFF. The CDR3 DNA reads as TGTGCCAGCACCTGGTATGGAGCGAGAGGACTCAATGAGCAGTTCTTC.

V gene TRBV6-1 combines with J gene TRBJ1-6, with D uncertain. The V gene's germline CDR1 is MNHNS and CDR2 SASEGT. The CDR3 has 14 amino acids. The V and J ends lost 4 bases and 0 bases respectively, with 4 bases between them. CDR3 DNA sequence: TGTGCCAGCAGTGCCAGCTCCTATAATTCACCCCTCCACTTT. Its translation: CASSASSYNSPLHF.

The chain joins TRBV4-1 to TRBJ2-7; D may be TRBD1 or TRBD2 (5 bases each). CDR3 length equals 15 residues. CDR1 is MGHRA and CDR2 is YSYEKL in the germline V gene. V was cut by 1 base and J by 2 bases, with 12 bases left in between. CDR3 sequence reads: CASSQGRDRAYEQYF. The CDR3 nucleotides read TGCGCCAGCAGCCAAGGTCGGGACCGAGCCTACGAGCAGTACTTC.